Detailed here is one T cell receptor beta chain. The antigen remains undetermined. TEMRA cells underwent FACS enrichment and CD8+ and CD4+ T cells underwent negative isolation. The CDR3 is 14 residues long. The germline V gene encodes CDR1 SGHTA and CDR2 FQGTGA. V was cut by 2 bases and J by 4 bases, with 11 bases left in between. The RNA, about 0.5 to 1 ug, was put through reverse transcription using random hexamers. It was immunoSEQ multiplex PCR that amplified TCR beta CDR3 across 54 Vbeta and 13 Jbeta. TCRdb re-called the immunoSEQ multiplex PCR reads through MiXCR, storing one row per CDR3 protein. This sample has about 150,000 distinct CDR3 sequences, with roughly 96% found just once. This sample is part of a study of CD8 T cells in Susac syndrome. Regarding the study as a whole: In Susac patients, clonal expansion was not detected in CD4+ cells.

The receptor comes from a human donor with Susac syndrome. The specimen was CD4+ T cells from PBMCs. The chain combines TRBV7-3 with TRBJ1-1; D is unclear. The CDR3 nucleotides read TGTGCCAGCAGCTTAGGTAATTCGGGCACTGAAGCTTTCTTT. It specifies CASSLGNSGTEAFF. The whole variable domain, filled in from reference TRBV7-3 and TRBJ1-1, reads GAGVSQTPSNKVTEKGKYVELRCDPISGHTALYWYRQSLGQGPEFLIYFQGTGAADDSGLPNDRFFAVRPEGSVSTLKIQRTERGDSAVYLCASSLGNSGTEAFFGQGTRLTVV.